The 12 T cell receptor beta chains reported below all come from one sample, sequenced in a study of shared clonotypes between healthy human individuals. Libraries were prepared by immunoSEQ multiplex PCR; TCRdb keeps only in-frame clonotypes and omits some of them. The table has some 700,000 clones, roughly 87% seen once; the top ten hold 34%. The sequencing sample was made of memory CD8+ T cells from PBMCs. The subset: CD45RO+ cells pooled with CCR7-negative TemRA cells. The receptors here all came from a man younger than 35 in good health. Some clones in this sample may be carry-over from other donors' samples.

This chain links TRBV4-1 with TRBJ2-5, with a weak D call TRBD1 (6 bases). This CDR3 is 16 amino acids long. Trimming shortened V by 4 bases and J by 5 bases, and 20 bases separated the two germline ends. The germline CDR1 and CDR2 sequences are MGHRA and YSYEKL. The CDR3 sequence is CASSPGTLSPRETQYF. CDR3 DNA: TGCGCCAGCAGCCCCGGGACACTCTCTCCTAGGGAGACCCAGTACTTC.

The CDR3 bases are TGCACCAGCAGCCAAGATCTGTACGAGCAGTACTTC. It yields the protein CTSSQDLYEQYF. The chain links TRBV1 to TRBJ2-7; TRBD2, the table's D call, lacks a check against the DNA. TRBV1 is a pseudogene segment. The CDR3 totals 12 residues.

CDR3 amino acids: CASHEGRTEAFF. CDR3 sequence (DNA): TGCGCCAGCCATGAGGGGAGGACTGAAGCTTTCTTT. The chain links TRBV5-1 to TRBJ1-1; maybe TRBD1 (5 bases). The germline V gene has CDR1 SGHRS and CDR2 YFSETQ. The CDR3 length is 12 residues. V was shortened by 7 bases and J by 5 bases, with 12 bases between the two germline ends.

The rearrangement links TRBV27 to TRBJ2-5; TRBD2 is a possible D gene (5 bases). Matching the DNA end better, TRBJ2-7 makes the J call doubtful. The germline V gene encodes CDR1 MNHEY and CDR2 SMNVEV (reference sequence). The CDR3 has 14 residues. CDR3 region: CASSLERRAGEQYF. The DNA for the CDR3 is TGTGCCAGCAGTTTAGAGAGGCGGGCGGGCGAGCAGTACTTC.

V usage is TRBV7-9 and J usage is TRBJ2-1; the D gene is possibly TRBD2 (5 bases). Germline lookup yields CDR1 SEHNR and CDR2 FQNEAQ (reference sequence). Trimming stripped 2 bases from V and 9 bases from J, with 11 bases between. The CDR3 runs 13 residues. The CDR3 coding sequence is TGTGCCAGCAGCTTAATTCTAGCTGGTGAGCAGTTCTTC. Translating it yields CASSLILAGEQFF.

Remarks on this clone: The same CDR3 arises from other DNA sequences in this sample as well. The chain couples TRBV27 to TRBJ2-7, with no clear D. From germline, CDR1 is MNHEY and CDR2 SMNVEV (reference sequence). Trimming took 3 bases from V and 4 from J, leaving 10 bases between them. CDR3 size: 13 residues. The CDR3 bases are TGTGCCAGCAGTTTGGGAAGGAGTTACGAGCAGTACTTC. Its translation is CASSLGRSYEQYF.

The chain links TRBV7-9 to TRBJ2-4; D ambiguous. This CDR3 is built from 14 residues. Trimming cost V 1 base and J 2 bases, with 6 bases left between them. CDR1 is SEHNR and CDR2 is FQNEAQ in the germline V gene (reference sequence). CDR3 residues: CASSLGGTKNIQYF. CDR3 in DNA: TGTGCCAGCAGCTTAGGGGGAACCAAAAACATTCAGTACTTC. Supplemented by reference TRBV7-9 and TRBJ2-4, the full variable domain reads DTGVSQNPRHKITKRGQNVTFRCDPISEHNRLYWYRQTLGQGPEFLTYFQNEAQLEKSRLLSDRFSAERPKGSFSTLEIQRTEQGDSAMYLCASSLGGTKNIQYFGAGTRLSVL.

This chain uses TRBV9 with TRBJ1-2, with D uncertain. The CDR3 is 11 amino acids. The germline V and J ends were trimmed by 4 bases and 6 bases, with 7 bases remaining between them. Germline loops: CDR1 SGDLS, CDR2 YYNGEE. The CDR3 bases are TGTGCCAGCAGCCCCGGGGATGGCTACACCTTC. It is translated as CASSPGDGYTF.

Concerning this clone itself: Germline is not matched at one junction end, which may reflect a read error. J is TRBJ2-7 and V is TRBV7-9; 7 nucleotides align to TRBD2. Germline CDR1 is SEHNR and CDR2 is FQNEAQ (reference sequence). The CDR3 has 14 residues. The CDR3 DNA follows: TGCGCCAGCAGCCAGAACCTGGGGGGGTACGAGCAGTACTTC. Its protein product is CASSQNLGGYEQYF.

This chain joins TRBV11-2 and TRBJ2-5; TRBD2 matches at 8 bases. V lost 5 bases, J lost 4 bases, and 9 bases stayed unmatched. CDR1 is SGHAT, CDR2 FQNNGV, per germline. The CDR3 is 15 residues long. In nucleotides, the CDR3 is TGTGCCAGCAGCCCTCGGTTCGGGAGGGTAGAGACCCAGTACTTC. This translates into CASSPRFGRVETQYF.

V gene TRBV5-6 combines with J gene TRBJ2-7, with a tentative D call TRBD2 (6 bases). CDR3 size: 15 residues. Germline CDR1 and CDR2: SGHDT and YYEEEE. The ends were cut back, 2 bases at V and 6 bases at J, with 18 bases in the middle. CDR3 region: CASSFRRDVLSEQYF. The CDR3 DNA reads TGTGCCAGCAGCTTTAGGAGGGATGTTCTTTCCGAGCAGTACTTC.

The rearrangement joins TRBV7-8 to TRBJ2-7; weak D call: TRBD2 (6 bases). The CDR3 spans 13 residues. V was pared by 5 bases and J by 7 bases, with 15 bases between. Germline V gene lookup returns CDR1 SGHVS and CDR2 FQNEAQ. CDR3 nucleotides: TGTGCCAGCAGCCCCCGGGACGCGGGGGAGCAGTACTTC. It codes for CASSPRDAGEQYF.